The clone carrying this T cell receptor beta chain was seen at least ten times. RNA transcripts yielded amplified TCR beta CDR3 regions. The primer set for the first-round RT-PCR of the TCR CDR3 was HTBI. Via MiXCR, TCRdb re-called the multiplex PCR reads, giving one row per CDR3 protein. The sample includes roughly 420,000 distinct CDR3 sequences, about a sixth of them seen just once. The data stem from a study of T cells in Graves' hyperthyroidism and ophthalmopathy. Germline CDR1 reads MNHGY; CDR2 reads SAAAGT. V was shortened by 2 bases and J by 1 base, with 5 bases between the two germline ends. This CDR3 is 13 amino acids long.

This TCR was recovered from a woman aged 18-30 years with Graves' hyperthyroidism. Source material: blood. The gene calls are TRBV6-8 and TRBJ1-2; D call uncertain. The CDR3 is CASSYIGNYGYTF. The CDR3 region has the DNA TGTGCCAGCAGTTACATAGGTAACTATGGCTACACCTTC.